The source of this TCR beta chain is a study of blood T cell repertoires in COVID-19 (dated by TCRdb to 2020 to 2021). Looking at the study overall: Samples covering the acute and convalescent phases of COVID-19 were provided by collaborators in the United States, Italy and Spain. The prospective study material was composed of cDNA or gDNA derived from T cells, B-cell-depleted T cells, or PBMCs. The sample metadata nearly always contained a de-identified subject ID, COVID-19 status, age in years and sex. Samples came from the ongoing ImmuneRACE study (first 160 participants) plus 1,254 subjects from 6 global collaborators. Subjects who had been exposed to COVID-19, were actively infected with it, or had recovered from it provided the deeply sampled blood TCRbeta repertoires that made up the dataset. The repertoires were released in a freely available public database meant as a resource for research on the immune response to SARS-CoV-2. HLA class I and class II types, where available, came from metadata supplied by the sample provider rather than from assay-based typing.

The immunoSEQ Assay, a bias-controlled multiplex PCR, was used to amplify TCRbeta CDR3 regions from genomic DNA. In the original analysis: Within the assay, amplification of reference gene primers was used to estimate how many nucleated cells each sample contained. To quantify the absolute abundance of each unique TCRbeta CDR3 rearrangement, sequence reads were collapsed and filtered. For each sample, productive Simpson clonality was calculated by taking the square root of Simpson's diversity index across productive rearrangements. The source is immuneACCESS, and TCRdb retained only in-frame sequences with V and J called. Part of the clones is not carried over; for the studies checked, unresolved V genes explain less than half of this, and the remainder is unexplained. The V and J calls and clone size were taken over from that table, and D and trimming were inferred from the DNA. The sample table holds about 440,000 clones, of which 90% were seen once. 0.6% to 0.7% of the sample is in the top ten clones.

The research as a whole found: The amount of clinical and demographic metadata varied by source and participant and was provided uncurated.

With regard to this clone: The antigen it binds to is not known. There are no base qualities to consult, and no much larger clone falls within one base.

In the prospective study, participants were about 18 to 90 years old, resided in around 25 geographic areas of the United States, and were enrolled through a virtual design. To assign participants to cohorts, the prospective study relied on clinical history that participants themselves reported in a screening survey and a study questionnaire. ImmuneRACE Cohort 3 recovered participants were defined by two consecutive negative NP/OP PCR tests, healthcare professional clearance, or symptom resolution. In the prospective study, whole blood, serum and a nasopharyngeal or oropharyngeal swab were collected from each participant by mobile phlebotomists. Additional blood draws and questionnaires over an approximately two-month period could optionally be provided by prospective study participants. Before DNA extraction, blood samples from the prospective study were shipped at room temperature or frozen.

Source material: PBMCs or T cells enriched from blood (not recorded which). The TCR sequence derives from a man younger than 35 who had recovered from COVID-19.

The DNA reads as follows: TGTGCCAGCAGCAGGCAGGGTATAAATAATTCACCCCTCCACTTT. This yields the protein CASSRQGINNSPLHF. The chain is encoded by TRBV5-4 joined to TRBJ1-6; TRBD1 is perhaps the D gene, given 5 matching bases. The CDR3 contains 15 residues, cysteine and phenylalanine counted. The sequence is cut down to CDR3 DNA, 45 bases in frame from base 1. Sequences SGHNT (CDR1) and YYREEE (CDR2) are obtained from the germline V gene (reference sequence). V loses 4 bases, J loses 5 bases, and the germline ends lie 13 bases apart.